Here is one T cell receptor (beta chain) with its context. Germline assignment: CDR1 SGHTS and CDR2 YDEGEE. CDR3 size: 14 residues. Trimming took off 4 bases at V and 4 bases at J, with 13 bases between the two ends. The sample is drawn from a study of blood T cell repertoires in COVID-19. About the research overall: Sites across the United States, Italy and Spain contributed samples from acute and convalescent COVID-19.

In the study's own analysis: Amplifying reference gene primers gave estimates of nucleated cell counts. TCRdb's table, derived via immunoSEQ multiplex PCR, lists solely in-frame clones and lacks some. Clone size and the V and J calls come from that table; the DNA yielded D and trimming. The table records approximately 32,000 clones, 88% of them present only once. Sequenced sample: peripheral blood. The rearrangement uses TRBV5-8 and TRBJ2-3, with TRBD2 as a possible D gene (6 bases). This clonotype was sampled from a human donor in a cohort sampled during active COVID-19. The CDR3 region is CASSPAWGADTQYF. Here the CDR3 DNA reads TGTGCCAGCAGCCCAGCTTGGGGGGCAGATACGCAGTATTTT.